This T cell receptor beta chain comes out of a study of blood T cell repertoires in COVID-19. The overall study: Samples taken during acute and convalescent COVID-19 were collected in the United States, Italy and Spain. Sample material is recorded as cDNA or gDNA derived from T cells, B-cell-depleted T cells, or PBMCs.

V was pared by 5 bases and J by 4 bases, with 7 bases of the junction left unmatched. Germline assignment: CDR1 ENHRY and CDR2 SYGVKD. The CDR3 has 14 amino acids. Per the authors' pipeline: Scientists estimated how many nucleated cells there were by amplifying reference gene primers. The method was immunoSEQ multiplex PCR; TCRdb's version includes in-frame clones alone and lacks a portion of them. V and J calls and clone size follow that table, whereas D and trimming were derived from the DNA. The repertoire has 95,000 to 150,000 clones, around four fifths of them found once; the top ten carry more than 5%.

Sequenced sample: peripheral blood. The V gene is TRBV10-3, the J gene TRBJ1-2; 7 bases line up with TRBD1. The sequence was obtained from a man at least 80 years old with active or convalescent COVID-19. CDR3 in DNA: TGTGCCATCAGTTACCAGGGGGGCGGCTATGGCTACACCTTC. Translated: CAISYQGGGYGYTF.